This T cell receptor beta chain comes out of a study of T-cell memory formation after mild COVID-19. Study outcomes and limitations: Clones that got smaller from day 15 to 85 had even CD4/CD8, while clones growing later tipped toward CD4+. CM and EM subsets held most contracting CD4+ clones; EMRA held CD8+ ones.

There are a few counts of this clonotype. No antigen is known for it. UMIs and sample barcodes were carried by the TCR alpha and TCR beta cDNA libraries that 5'RACE produced using constant-segment primers. MiXCR, applied by TCRdb to the 5' RACE reads, yields one record per CDR3 protein. The sample contains 550,000 to 650,000 distinct CDR3 sequences, 17% of which appear only once. The CDR3 is 16 residues long. V was clipped by 4 bases and J by 0 bases, with 17 bases between them. Germline V CDR1 and CDR2: SGDLS, YYNGEE. The sample taken for sequencing was PBMCs or a T cell subset sorted from them (not recorded which). The receptor's source is an adult woman who had mild COVID-19 (a few samples of this study predate the infection). Cell type and time point are not known. The J gene is TRBJ2-7, the V gene TRBV9; possible D gene TRBD2, 6 bases. In DNA form, the CDR3 reads TGTGCCAGCAGCACGGGGGACCGTAGGAGCTCCTACGAGCAGTACTTC. Residues: CASSTGDRRSSYEQYF.